This T cell receptor beta chain was identified during a study of blood T cell repertoires in COVID-19. The overall study: Both acute and convalescent COVID-19 samples were obtained from the United States, Italy and Spain.

Assay: immunoSEQ multiplex PCR; the TCRdb copy retains only in-frame clones and omits some. The profile shows 490,000 or so clones, 70% to 90% of them singletons. This CDR3 spans 16 amino acids. CDR1 is SNHLY, CDR2 FYNNEI, per germline. V dropped 6 bases and J dropped 3; count of bases not matched to a gene: 6. The chain employs TRBV2 and TRBJ1-3; 12 bases align to TRBD1. This clonotype was sampled from an older woman who had recovered from COVID-19. Sequences were obtained from PBMCs or T cells enriched from blood (not recorded which). The CDR3 reads CASRGTGGAYGNTIYF. As DNA, the CDR3 is TGTGCCAGCAGGGGGACAGGGGGCGCTTATGGAAACACCATATATTTT.